This entry features one T cell receptor beta chain sequence. The target antigen is unknown. This entry is derived from a study of cytomegalovirus exposure and HLA in healthy donors. The study's findings and limits: There was a cluster of highly shared sequence variants that was likely a sequencing artifact. What TCR beta sequences reportedly achieved was accurate prediction of HLA-A and HLA-B alleles in most subjects. Later, TCR association rates were found to vary by HLA locus, highest for DRB1 and lowest for HLA-C. Being productive about 87% or about 30% of the time was typical of most TCR beta V segments in an earlier analysis.

CDR3 size: 14 residues. Between the trimmed V and J ends, which lost 2 bases and 1 base, there was a span of 8 bases. CDR1 and CDR2 (germline): SGHAT, FQNNGV. PCR used 60 Vbeta primers and 13 Jbeta primers. Sequenced by immunoSEQ multiplex PCR; TCRdb stores in-frame clones only, minus some. The repertoire holds about 160,000 clones, with approximately 76% as singletons. This receptor was identified in a female donor in good health and CMV-seronegative. Material: PBMCs. The chain employs TRBV11-2 and TRBJ1-2; D may be TRBD1 (6 bases). Here the CDR3 reads CASSLSRGNYGYTF. CDR3 DNA: TGTGCCAGCAGCTTATCCAGGGGTAACTATGGCTACACCTTC.